Presented here are 12 T cell receptor beta chains from one specimen sequenced in a study of T cells in Graves' hyperthyroidism and ophthalmopathy. TCR beta CDR3 regions were amplified from RNA transcripts. Primed by the HTBI set, a first-round RT-PCR was run on the TCR CDR3. TCRdb reanalysed the multiplex PCR reads using MiXCR and keeps one entry per CDR3 protein. The sample lists approximately 98,000 distinct CDR3 sequences; approximately 40% were seen once. The sample was peripheral blood or thyroid tissue (not recorded which). These receptors were collected from a woman aged 30 to 39 with Graves' hyperthyroidism.

This clonotype appeared a single time. Germline is not matched at one junction end, which may reflect a read error. The chain joins TRBV2 to TRBJ2-6; D gene ambiguous. The CDR3 is made up of 14 amino acids. Per germline, CDR1 SNHLY and CDR2 FYNNEI. The CDR3 here is CASNGDSGANVLTF. CDR3 nucleotide sequence: TGTGCTAGCAATGGAGACTCTGGGGCCAACGTCCTGACTTTC. The whole variable domain, remainder taken from reference TRBV2 and TRBJ2-6, is EPEVTQTPSHQVTQMGQEVILRCVPISNHLYFYWYRQILGQKVEFLVSFYNNEISEKSEIFDDQFSVERPDGSNFTLKIRSTKLEDSAMYFCASNGDSGANVLTFGAGSRLTVL.

This rearrangement joins TRBV29-1 to TRBJ1-6; D is unresolved. The length of the CDR3 is 13 residues. The germline gives CDR1 SQVTM, CDR2 ANQGSEA. V lost 8 bases to trimming and J lost 8 bases, with 16 bases between them. The DNA for the CDR3 is TGCAGCAGCCACGGTCCGGACGATTCACCCCTCCACTTT. Protein: CSSHGPDDSPLHF.

This clonotype was seen ten or more times. The chain employs TRBV19 and TRBJ1-2, with D possibly TRBD1 on 5 matching bases. Trimming pared 2 bases from V and 2 bases from J, leaving 9 bases between. This CDR3 contains 14 residues. Germline V CDR1 and CDR2: LNHDA, SQIVND (reference sequence). CDR3 sequence: CASSISGLNYGYTF. CDR3 coding DNA: TGTGCCAGTAGTATATCAGGGTTGAACTATGGCTACACCTTC.

Worth noting for this clonotype: A read error may explain this, as a much larger clone is one base away. The chain recombines TRBV20-1 with TRBJ2-3; maybe TRBD2 (6 bases). Trimming pared 3 bases from V and 5 bases from J, leaving 12 bases between. Germline assignment: CDR1 DFQATT and CDR2 SNEGSKA (reference sequence). There are 13 residues in the CDR3. This CDR3 reads CSASYRRGDTQYF. CDR3 coding DNA: TGCAGTGCTAGCTACAGGAGGGGAGATACGCAGTATTTT.

Many counts were recorded for this clonotype. The V call is TRBV5-1, the J call TRBJ1-1, with no clear D. The germline gives CDR1 SGHRS, CDR2 YFSETQ. The length of the CDR3 is 13 residues. Between the trimmed V and J ends, which lost 0 bases and 1 base, there was a span of 4 bases. The CDR3 DNA sequence: TGCGCCAGCAGCTTGGACAAGAACACTGAAGCTTTCTTT. It translates to CASSLDKNTEAFF.

The chain has TRBV30 and TRBJ1-1; possible D gene TRBD1, 5 bases. With 5 bases removed from V and 4 bases from J, the gap between germline ends came to 14 bases. This CDR3 is 13 amino acids long. Looked up from germline, CDR1 is GTSNPN and CDR2 is SVGIG (reference sequence). The CDR3 sequence: CAWDHGGGTEAFF. CDR3 nucleotides: TGTGCCTGGGACCACGGGGGGGGCACTGAAGCTTTCTTT. The variable domain in full, with the rest retrieved from reference TRBV30 and TRBJ1-1, is SQTIHQWPATLVQPVGSPLSLECTVEGTSNPNLYWYRQAAGRGLQLLFYSVGIGQISSEVPQNLSASRPQDRQFILSSKKLLLSDSGFYLCAWDHGGGTEAFFGQGTRLTVV.

The gene calls are TRBV7-8 and TRBJ2-5; 10 nucleotides align to TRBD1. Germline assignment: CDR1 SGHVS and CDR2 FQNEAQ. V was pared by 1 base and J by 3 bases, with 5 bases of the junction left unmatched. This CDR3 is built from 16 residues. The chain's CDR3 is CASSLVSGTGEETQYF. CDR3 bases: TGTGCCAGCAGCTTAGTCAGCGGGACAGGGGAAGAGACCCAGTACTTC.

J is TRBJ1-5 and V is TRBV20-1, with TRBD1 matching over 9 bases. CDR1 DFQATT and CDR2 SNEGSKA come from the germline V gene (reference sequence). The CDR3 length is 14 residues. V was clipped by 5 bases and J by 9 bases; unmatched bases: 11. The CDR3 DNA reads as TGCAGTGCTTTAGGGGTAACAGGGGGCCTGCCCCAGCATTTT. Amino acids: CSALGVTGGLPQHF.

Remarks on this clonotype: A single base separates this from a much larger clone, so it may be a read error. V usage is TRBV18 and J usage is TRBJ1-5, with D unclear. Looked up from germline, CDR1 is KGHSH and CDR2 is LQKENI. There are 13 residues in the CDR3. The CDR3 sequence: CASSPGFNRPQHF. The CDR3 nucleotides read TGTGCCAGCTCACCAGGATTCAATCGGCCCCAGCATTTT.

The chain joins TRBV28 to TRBJ2-7, with D unclear. CDR3 size: 16 residues. The ends were cut back, 6 bases at V and 3 bases at J, with 21 bases in the middle. Germline V gene data show CDR1 as MDHEN and CDR2 as SYDVKM. The CDR3 loop is CASRPLPPDDYYEQYF. The CDR3 nucleotides are TGTGCCAGCAGACCGCTTCCACCTGACGATTACTACGAGCAGTACTTC.

This clonotype has at least ten counts. The rearrangement joins TRBV19 to TRBJ2-7, with D perhaps TRBD2 (6 bases). CDR1 and CDR2 from the germline V gene are LNHDA and SQIVND (reference sequence). Deletions cut 5 bases from V and 6 bases from J, with 20 bases between. The CDR3 runs 15 residues. CDR3 sequence reads: CASSGTGRASSEQYF. The CDR3 DNA is TGTGCCAGTAGTGGGACCGGGAGAGCCTCAAGCGAGCAGTACTTC.

This clonotype appeared many times. The rearrangement links TRBV29-1 to TRBJ2-5, with D perhaps matching TRBD1 (6 bases). The V gene's germline CDR1 is SQVTM and CDR2 ANQGSEA. Trimming removed 4 bases from V and 9 bases from J, with 9 bases in between. CDR3 length: 10 amino acids. The CDR3 here is CSVGGRAQYF. The CDR3 region has the DNA TGCAGCGTTGGGGGGCGGGCCCAGTACTTC.